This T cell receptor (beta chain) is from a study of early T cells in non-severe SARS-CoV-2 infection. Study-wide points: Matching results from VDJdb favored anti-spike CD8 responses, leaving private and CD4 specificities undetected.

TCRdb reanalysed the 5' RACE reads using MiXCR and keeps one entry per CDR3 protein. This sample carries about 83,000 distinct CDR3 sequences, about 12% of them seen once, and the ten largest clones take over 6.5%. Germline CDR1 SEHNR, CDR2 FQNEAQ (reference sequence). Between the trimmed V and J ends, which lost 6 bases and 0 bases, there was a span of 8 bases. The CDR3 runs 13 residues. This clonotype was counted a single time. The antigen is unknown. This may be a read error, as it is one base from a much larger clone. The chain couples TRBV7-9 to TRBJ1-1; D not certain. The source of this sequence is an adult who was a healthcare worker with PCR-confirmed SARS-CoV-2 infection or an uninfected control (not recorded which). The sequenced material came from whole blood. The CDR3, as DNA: TGTGCCAGCAGATCAACAATGAACACTGAAGCTTTCTTT. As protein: CASRSTMNTEAFF.